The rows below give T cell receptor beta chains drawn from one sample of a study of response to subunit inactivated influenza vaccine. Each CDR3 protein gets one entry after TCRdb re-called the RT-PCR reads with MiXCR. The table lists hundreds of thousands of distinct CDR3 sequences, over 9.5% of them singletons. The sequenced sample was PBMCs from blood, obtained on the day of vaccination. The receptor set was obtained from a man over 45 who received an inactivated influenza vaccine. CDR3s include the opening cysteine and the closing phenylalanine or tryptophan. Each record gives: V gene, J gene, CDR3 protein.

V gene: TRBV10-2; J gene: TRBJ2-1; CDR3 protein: CATGHFSYNEQFF
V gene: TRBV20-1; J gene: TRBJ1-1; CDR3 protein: CSAPGQGRTEAFF
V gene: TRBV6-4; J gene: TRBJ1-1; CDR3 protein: CASRAGRDTEAFF
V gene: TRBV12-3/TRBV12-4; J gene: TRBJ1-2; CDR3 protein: CASSIQGDGYTF
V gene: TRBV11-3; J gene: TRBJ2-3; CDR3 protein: CASSSREGLRNTQYF
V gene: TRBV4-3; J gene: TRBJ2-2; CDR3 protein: CASSHPGGHTGELFF
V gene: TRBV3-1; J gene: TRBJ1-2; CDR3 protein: CASSQGALYGYTF
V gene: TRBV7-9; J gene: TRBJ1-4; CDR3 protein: CASSASLEKLFF
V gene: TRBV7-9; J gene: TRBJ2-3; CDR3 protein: CASSPVGPDTQYF
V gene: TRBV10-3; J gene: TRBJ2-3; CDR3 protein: CAISEILAGTTDTQYF
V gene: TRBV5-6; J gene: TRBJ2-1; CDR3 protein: CASSAGLAGVYNEQFF
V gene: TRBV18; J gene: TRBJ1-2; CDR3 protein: CASSPQIEAGVLYGYTF
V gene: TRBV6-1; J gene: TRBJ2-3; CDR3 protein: CASRLDRASTDTQYF
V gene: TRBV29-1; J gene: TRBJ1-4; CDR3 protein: CSAQTGTNEKLFF
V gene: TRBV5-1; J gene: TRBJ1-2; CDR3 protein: CASSLGTGSFYGYTF
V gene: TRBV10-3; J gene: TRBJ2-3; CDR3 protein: CAIRGTGPTGTDTQYF
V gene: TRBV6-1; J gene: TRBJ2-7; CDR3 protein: CASSRQGGTYEQYF
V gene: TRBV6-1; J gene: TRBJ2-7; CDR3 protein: CASRDSVGTGAYEQYF
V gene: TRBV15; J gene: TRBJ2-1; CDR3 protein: CATSAGRVYEQFF
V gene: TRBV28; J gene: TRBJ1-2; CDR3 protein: CASSFFTANPYGYTF
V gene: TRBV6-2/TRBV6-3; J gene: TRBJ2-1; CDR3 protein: CASKHSGTSNEQFF
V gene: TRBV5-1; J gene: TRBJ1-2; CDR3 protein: CASSYDGDYGYTF
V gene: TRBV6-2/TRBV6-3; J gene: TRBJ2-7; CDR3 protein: CASSPGWGQRDYEQYF
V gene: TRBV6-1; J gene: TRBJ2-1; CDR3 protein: CASSEYLGLATNNEQFF
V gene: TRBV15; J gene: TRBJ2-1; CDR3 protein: CATSIRRGESGNEQFF
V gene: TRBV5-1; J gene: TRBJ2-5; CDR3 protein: CASSLARKEETQYF
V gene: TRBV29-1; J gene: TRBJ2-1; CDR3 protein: CSVELYNEQFF
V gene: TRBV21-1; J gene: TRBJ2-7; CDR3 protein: CASSTHPTGATHEQYF
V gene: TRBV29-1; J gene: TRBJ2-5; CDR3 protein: CSVPKGETQYF
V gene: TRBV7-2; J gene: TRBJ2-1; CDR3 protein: CASSAGLLPRTEQFF
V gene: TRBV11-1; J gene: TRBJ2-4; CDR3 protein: CASSLGLAGSVNNIQYF
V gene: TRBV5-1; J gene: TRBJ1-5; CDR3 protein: CASSVGVGGEGPQHF
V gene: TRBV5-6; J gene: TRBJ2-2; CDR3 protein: CASSPDMAGELFF
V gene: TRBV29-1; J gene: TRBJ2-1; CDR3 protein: CSVDRTSGSKQFF
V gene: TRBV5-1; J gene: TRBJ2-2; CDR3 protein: CASSPHPGLAATGELFF
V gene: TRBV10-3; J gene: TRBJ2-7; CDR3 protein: CAARETGSTYEQYF
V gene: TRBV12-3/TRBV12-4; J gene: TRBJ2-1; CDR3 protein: CASKSLAGGNNEQFF
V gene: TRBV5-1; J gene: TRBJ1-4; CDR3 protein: CASSLSLSTNEKLFF
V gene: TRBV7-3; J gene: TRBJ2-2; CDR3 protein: CASRLGGPGAGELFF
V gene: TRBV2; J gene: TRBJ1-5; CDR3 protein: CASSEWDGTRPQHF
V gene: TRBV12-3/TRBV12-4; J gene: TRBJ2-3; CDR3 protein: CASSLGPNGDADTQYF
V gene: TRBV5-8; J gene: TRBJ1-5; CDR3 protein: CASSLTGTHQPQHF
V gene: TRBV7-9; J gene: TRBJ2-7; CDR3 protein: CASSFGPPASYEQYF
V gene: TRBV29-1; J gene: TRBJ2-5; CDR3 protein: CSVLTGFQETQYF
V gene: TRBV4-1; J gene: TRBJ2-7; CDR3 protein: CASSQDQVGQGYEQYF
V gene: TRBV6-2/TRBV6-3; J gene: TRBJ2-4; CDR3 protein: CASSYSQDGKNIQYF